Listed below are T cell receptor beta chains from one sample, sequenced in a study of CD8 T cells in Susac syndrome. TCRdb used MiXCR to reprocess the immunoSEQ multiplex PCR reads, holding one entry per CDR3 protein. The sample lists 77,000 or so distinct CDR3 sequences; about 93% were seen once. The specimen was CD4+ T cells from PBMCs. The receptors originated from a human donor with Susac syndrome. Both conserved end residues are part of each CDR3. The D gene is left open where the match is weak. Where a row states a size, it is once, few, many or the class of an expanded clone; other rows omit it.

v_gene: TRBV3-1
abundance: .
d_gene: .
j_gene: TRBJ2-1
CDR3nt: TGTGCCAGCAGCCACGGTCAGGGTACTTTTTTCGATGAGCAGTTCTTC
CDR3aa: CASSHGQGTFFDEQFF

v_gene: TRBV10-3
abundance: .
d_gene: .
j_gene: TRBJ1-1
CDR3nt: TGTGCCATCAGTGAGAGGACAGAAGAAGCTTTCTTT
CDR3aa: CAISERTEEAFF

v_gene: TRBV12-3/TRBV12-4
abundance: .
d_gene: .
j_gene: TRBJ1-5
CDR3nt: TGTGCCAGCAGTCCTACAGGAAGGGCGCGCAATCAGCCCCAGCATTTT
CDR3aa: CASSPTGRARNQPQHF

v_gene: TRBV20-1
abundance: .
d_gene: TRBD2
j_gene: TRBJ2-5
CDR3nt: TGCAGTGCCGTTAGCGGGAGTGTTGGAGAGACCCAGTACTTC
CDR3aa: CSAVSGSVGETQYF

v_gene: TRBV29-1
abundance: .
d_gene: .
j_gene: TRBJ1-1
CDR3nt: TGCAGCGTTGTGGACAGATACACTGAAGCTTTCTTT
CDR3aa: CSVVDRYTEAFF

v_gene: TRBV7-2
abundance: .
d_gene: TRBD1
j_gene: TRBJ2-1
CDR3nt: TGTGCCAGCAGCCTCGGGGGACAGGGGGCTGGTGAGCAGTTCTTC
CDR3aa: CASSLGGQGAGEQFF

v_gene: TRBV14
abundance: .
d_gene: TRBD1
j_gene: TRBJ2-7
CDR3nt: TGTGCCAGCAGCCAGGAGACAGGGGAACCCTACGAGCAGTACTTC
CDR3aa: CASSQETGEPYEQYF

v_gene: TRBV3-1
abundance: .
d_gene: .
j_gene: TRBJ1-5
CDR3nt: TGTGCCAGCAGCCAAGATTCGAGCAATCAGCCCCAGCATTTT
CDR3aa: CASSQDSSNQPQHF

v_gene: TRBV19
abundance: once
d_gene: .
j_gene: TRBJ2-7
CDR3nt: TGTGCCAGTAGCCTTCGACATAACACCTACGAGCAGTACTTC
CDR3aa: CASSLRHNTYEQYF

v_gene: TRBV5-6
abundance: .
d_gene: .
j_gene: TRBJ1-4
CDR3nt: TGTGCCAGCAGCTTTGACCTGGCGCGTAGTAAGGAAAAACTGTTTTTT
CDR3aa: CASSFDLARSKEKLFF

v_gene: TRBV4-2
abundance: .
d_gene: .
j_gene: TRBJ2-1
CDR3nt: TGTGCCAGCAGCCACAGGGATGATAACAATGAGCAGTTCTTC
CDR3aa: CASSHRDDNNEQFF

v_gene: TRBV7-8
abundance: .
d_gene: .
j_gene: TRBJ1-5
CDR3nt: TGTGCCAGCAGCCTCATATTGTGGGGAAGCAATCAGCCCCAGCATTTT
CDR3aa: CASSLILWGSNQPQHF

v_gene: TRBV7-2
abundance: .
d_gene: .
j_gene: TRBJ2-5
CDR3nt: TGTGCCAGCAGTAAAGGATATCCCGGGACAACACAAGAGACCCAGTACTTC
CDR3aa: CASSKGYPGTTQETQYF

v_gene: TRBV6-5
abundance: .
d_gene: TRBD2
j_gene: TRBJ2-3
CDR3nt: TGTGCCAGCAGTTACTCGAGCTGGGGGACTAGCGGCACAGATACGCAGTATTTT
CDR3aa: CASSYSSWGTSGTDTQYF

v_gene: TRBV6-4
abundance: .
d_gene: TRBD2
j_gene: TRBJ2-3
CDR3nt: TGTGCCAGCAGTGGACTAGCGGGGGCAGATACGCAGTATTTT
CDR3aa: CASSGLAGADTQYF

v_gene: TRBV6-1
abundance: .
d_gene: .
j_gene: TRBJ1-2
CDR3nt: TGTGCCAGCAGTGAGGAATGGGGAGGACGGAACTATGGCTACACCTTC
CDR3aa: CASSEEWGGRNYGYTF

v_gene: TRBV7-2
abundance: once
d_gene: .
j_gene: TRBJ2-1
CDR3nt: TGTGCCAGCAGCTTACTCAATGTGCAGTTCTTC
CDR3aa: CASSLLNVQFF

v_gene: TRBV5-1
abundance: few
d_gene: .
j_gene: TRBJ2-7
CDR3nt: TGCGCCAGCAGCTTGGAGGGCAGATCAACCTACGAGCAGTACTTC
CDR3aa: CASSLEGRSTYEQYF

v_gene: TRBV9
abundance: .
d_gene: TRBD2
j_gene: TRBJ2-2
CDR3nt: TGTGCCAGCAGCGTGACTAGCGGGAACACCGGGGAGCTGTTTTTT
CDR3aa: CASSVTSGNTGELFF

v_gene: TRBV7-2
abundance: .
d_gene: TRBD2
j_gene: TRBJ2-3
CDR3nt: TGTGCCAGCAGCCATGGACTAGCGGATGCCACAGATACGCAGTATTTT
CDR3aa: CASSHGLADATDTQYF

v_gene: TRBV27
abundance: once
d_gene: .
j_gene: TRBJ2-3
CDR3nt: TGTGCCAGCAGCTCATTACTGGGACGGAATACGCAGTATTTT
CDR3aa: CASSSLLGRNTQYF

v_gene: TRBV7-2
abundance: .
d_gene: TRBD1
j_gene: TRBJ2-2
CDR3nt: TGTGCCAGCAGCTGGCAGCCAGACAGGGACACCGGGGAGCTGTTTTTT
CDR3aa: CASSWQPDRDTGELFF

v_gene: TRBV18
abundance: .
d_gene: .
j_gene: TRBJ2-1
CDR3nt: TGTGCCAGCTCACCGGAGTCGGGGCACCGAGCCTACAATGAGCAGTTCTTC
CDR3aa: CASSPESGHRAYNEQFF

v_gene: TRBV7-2
abundance: .
d_gene: TRBD1
j_gene: TRBJ1-5
CDR3nt: TGTGCCAGCAGCTTCGGGACAGGCAATCAGCCCCAGCATTTT
CDR3aa: CASSFGTGNQPQHF

v_gene: TRBV29-1
abundance: .
d_gene: .
j_gene: TRBJ1-2
CDR3nt: TGCAGCGTCGGTTGGGGGGCAGATGGCTACACCTTC
CDR3aa: CSVGWGADGYTF

v_gene: TRBV5-1
abundance: .
d_gene: .
j_gene: TRBJ1-4
CDR3nt: TGCGCCAGCAGCTTGGCTACCACTGGGAATGAAAAACTGTTTTTT
CDR3aa: CASSLATTGNEKLFF

v_gene: TRBV7-9
abundance: .
d_gene: .
j_gene: TRBJ2-3
CDR3nt: TGTGCCAGCAGCACCGGGACTTTAGATACGCAGTATTTT
CDR3aa: CASSTGTLDTQYF